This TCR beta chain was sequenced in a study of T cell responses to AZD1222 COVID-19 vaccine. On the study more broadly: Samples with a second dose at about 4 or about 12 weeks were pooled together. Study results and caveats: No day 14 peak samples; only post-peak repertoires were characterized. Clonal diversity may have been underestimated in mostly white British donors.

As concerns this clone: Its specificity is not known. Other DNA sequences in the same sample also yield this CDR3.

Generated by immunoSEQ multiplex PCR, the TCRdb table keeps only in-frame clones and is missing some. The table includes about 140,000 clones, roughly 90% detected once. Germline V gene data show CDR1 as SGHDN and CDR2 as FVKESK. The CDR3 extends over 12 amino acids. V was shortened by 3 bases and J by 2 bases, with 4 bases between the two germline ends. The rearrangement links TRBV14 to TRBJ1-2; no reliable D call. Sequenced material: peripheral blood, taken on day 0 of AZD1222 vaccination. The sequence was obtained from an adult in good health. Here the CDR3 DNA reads TGTGCCAGCAGCCAGCAAAACTATGGCTACACCTTC. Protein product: CASSQQNYGYTF. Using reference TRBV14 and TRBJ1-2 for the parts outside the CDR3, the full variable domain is EAGVTQFPSHSVIEKGQTVTLRCDPISGHDNLYWYRRVMGKEIKFLLHFVKESKQDESGMPNNRFLAERTGGTYSTLKVQPAELEDSGVYFCASSQQNYGYTFGSGTRLTVV.